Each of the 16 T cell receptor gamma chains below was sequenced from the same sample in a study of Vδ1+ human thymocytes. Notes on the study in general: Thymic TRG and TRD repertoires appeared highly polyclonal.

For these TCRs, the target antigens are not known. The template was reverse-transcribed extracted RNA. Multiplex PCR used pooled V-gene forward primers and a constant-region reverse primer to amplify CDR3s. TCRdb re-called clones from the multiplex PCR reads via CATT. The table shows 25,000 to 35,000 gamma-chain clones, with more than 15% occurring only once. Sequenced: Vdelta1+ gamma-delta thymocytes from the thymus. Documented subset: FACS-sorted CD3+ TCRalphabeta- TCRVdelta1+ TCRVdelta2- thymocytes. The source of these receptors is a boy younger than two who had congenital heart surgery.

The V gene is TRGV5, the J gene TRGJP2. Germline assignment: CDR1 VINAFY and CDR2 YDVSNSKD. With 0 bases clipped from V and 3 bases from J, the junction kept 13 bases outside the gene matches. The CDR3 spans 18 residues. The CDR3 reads CATWDRPRFDGSDWIKTF. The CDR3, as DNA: TGTGCCACCTGGGACAGGCCGAGATTTGATGGTAGTGATTGGATCAAGACGTTT.

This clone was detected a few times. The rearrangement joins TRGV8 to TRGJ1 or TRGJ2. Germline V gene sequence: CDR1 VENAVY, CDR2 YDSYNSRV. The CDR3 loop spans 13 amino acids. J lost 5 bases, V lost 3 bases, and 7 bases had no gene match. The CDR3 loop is CATWDGTHYKKLF. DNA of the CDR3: TGTGCCACCTGGGATGGAACTCATTATAAGAAACTCTTT.

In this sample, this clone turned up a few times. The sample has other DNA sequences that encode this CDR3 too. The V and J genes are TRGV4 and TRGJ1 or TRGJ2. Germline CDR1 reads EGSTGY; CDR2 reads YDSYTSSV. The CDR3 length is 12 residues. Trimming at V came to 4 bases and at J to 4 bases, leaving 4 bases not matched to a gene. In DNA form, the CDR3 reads TGTGCCACCTGGGAGGGATATTATAAGAAACTCTTT. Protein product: CATWEGYYKKLF.

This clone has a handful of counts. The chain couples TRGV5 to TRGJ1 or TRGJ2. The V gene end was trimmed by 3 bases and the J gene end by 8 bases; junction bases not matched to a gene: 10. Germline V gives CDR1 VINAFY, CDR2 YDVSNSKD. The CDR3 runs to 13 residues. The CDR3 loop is CATWDLHFDKKLF. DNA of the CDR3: TGTGCCACCTGGGACCTGCATTTTGATAAGAAACTCTTT.

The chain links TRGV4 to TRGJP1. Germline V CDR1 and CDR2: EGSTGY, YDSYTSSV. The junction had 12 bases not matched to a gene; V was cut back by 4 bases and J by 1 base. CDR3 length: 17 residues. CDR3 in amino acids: CATWDGRACTTGWFKIF. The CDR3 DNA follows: TGTGCCACCTGGGACGGGCGGGCATGTACCACTGGTTGGTTCAAGATATTT.

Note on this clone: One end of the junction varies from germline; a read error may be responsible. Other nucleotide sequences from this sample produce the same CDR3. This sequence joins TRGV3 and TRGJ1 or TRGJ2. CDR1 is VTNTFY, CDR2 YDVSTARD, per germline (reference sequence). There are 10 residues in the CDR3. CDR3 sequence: CATWDRGKLF. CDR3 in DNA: TGCGCCACCTGGGACCGTGGGAAACTCTTT.

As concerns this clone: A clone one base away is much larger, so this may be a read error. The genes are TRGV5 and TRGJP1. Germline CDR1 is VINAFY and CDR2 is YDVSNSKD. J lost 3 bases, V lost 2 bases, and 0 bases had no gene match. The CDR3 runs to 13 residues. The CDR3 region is CATWDTTGWFKIF. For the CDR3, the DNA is TGTGCCACCTGGGACACCACTGGTTGGTTCAAGATATTT.

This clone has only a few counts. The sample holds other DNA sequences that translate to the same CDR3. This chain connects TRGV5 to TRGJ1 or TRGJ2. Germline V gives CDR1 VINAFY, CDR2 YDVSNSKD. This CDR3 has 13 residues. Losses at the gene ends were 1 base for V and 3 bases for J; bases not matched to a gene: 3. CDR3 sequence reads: CATWDSSYYKKLF. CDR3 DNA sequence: TGTGCCACCTGGGACAGTAGTTATTATAAGAAACTCTTT.

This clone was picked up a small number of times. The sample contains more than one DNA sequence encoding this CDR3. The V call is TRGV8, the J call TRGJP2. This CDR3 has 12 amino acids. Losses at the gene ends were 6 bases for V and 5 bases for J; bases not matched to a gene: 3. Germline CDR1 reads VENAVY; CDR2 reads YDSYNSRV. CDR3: CATWSSDWIKTF. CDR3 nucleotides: TGTGCCACCTGGAGCAGTGATTGGATCAAGACGTTT.

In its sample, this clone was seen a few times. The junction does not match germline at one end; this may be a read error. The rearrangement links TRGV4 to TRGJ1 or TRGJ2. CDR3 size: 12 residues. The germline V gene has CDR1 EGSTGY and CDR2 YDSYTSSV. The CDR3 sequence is CAIWDVGYKKLF. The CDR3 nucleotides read TGTGCCATCTGGGATGTTGGTTATAAGAAACTCTTT.

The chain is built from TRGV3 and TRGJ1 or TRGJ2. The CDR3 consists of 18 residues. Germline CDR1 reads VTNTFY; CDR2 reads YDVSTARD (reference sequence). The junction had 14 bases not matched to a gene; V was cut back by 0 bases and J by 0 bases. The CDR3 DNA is TGTGCCACCTGGGACAGGCGGGTTGGTGGATCGAATTATTATAAGAAACTCTTT. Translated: CATWDRRVGGSNYYKKLF.

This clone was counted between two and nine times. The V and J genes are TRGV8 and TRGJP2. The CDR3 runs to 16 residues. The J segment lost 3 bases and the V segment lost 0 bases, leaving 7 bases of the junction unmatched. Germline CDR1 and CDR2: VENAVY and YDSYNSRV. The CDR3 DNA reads TGTGCCACCTGGGATAGGCGGTCGGGTAGTGATTGGATCAAGACGTTT. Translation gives CATWDRRSGSDWIKTF.

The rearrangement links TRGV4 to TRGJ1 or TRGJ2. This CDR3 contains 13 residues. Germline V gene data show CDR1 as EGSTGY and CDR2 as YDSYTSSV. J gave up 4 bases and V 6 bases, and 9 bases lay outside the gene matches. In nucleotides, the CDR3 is TGTGCCACCTGGTGCCGGCCCTATTATAAGAAACTCTTT. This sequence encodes CATWCRPYYKKLF.

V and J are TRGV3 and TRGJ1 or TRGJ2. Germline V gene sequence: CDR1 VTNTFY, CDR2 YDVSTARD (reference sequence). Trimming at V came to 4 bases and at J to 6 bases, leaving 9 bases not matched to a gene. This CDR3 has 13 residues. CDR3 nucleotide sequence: TGTGCCACCTGGGATTGGATGAGTTATAAGAAACTCTTT. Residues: CATWDWMSYKKLF.

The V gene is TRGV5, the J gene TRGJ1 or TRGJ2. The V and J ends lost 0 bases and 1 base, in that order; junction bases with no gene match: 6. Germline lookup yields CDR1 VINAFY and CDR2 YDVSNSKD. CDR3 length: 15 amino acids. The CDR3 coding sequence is TGTGCCACCTGGGACAGGCGGGCCAATTATTATAAGAAACTCTTT. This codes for CATWDRRANYYKKLF.

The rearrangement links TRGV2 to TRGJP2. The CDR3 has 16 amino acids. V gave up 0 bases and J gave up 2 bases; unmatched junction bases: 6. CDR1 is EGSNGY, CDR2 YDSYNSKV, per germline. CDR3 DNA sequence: TGTGCCACCTGGGACGGGCCCCAGAGTAGTGATTGGATCAAGACGTTT. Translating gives CATWDGPQSSDWIKTF.